This TCR beta chain was recovered during a study of identical twins. CDR1 LNHDA and CDR2 SQIVND come from the germline V gene (reference sequence). This CDR3 region has 12 residues. About this clonotype: What it binds is unknown. The junction shows a germline mismatch at one end, possibly a read error.

All donors were healthy Caucasians. Study observations and caveats: It was cross-sectional statistical analysis, not following the same donors, that the conclusions relied on. When twins shared out-of-frame alpha sequences, those sequences had excess low generation probability.

TCRdb redid the calling of the 5' RACE reads with MiXCR, one entry per CDR3 protein. The table has about 890,000 distinct CDR3 sequences, approximately 13% seen once. These same data were also listed under a study on yellow fever vaccine responses in identical twins. That paper adds: After vaccination, twins' T cell response reportedly seemed partly convergent, partly personalized.

Specimen: PBMCs. This clonotype was sampled from a woman in her late teens or twenties in good health. The chain carries TRBV19 and TRBJ2-5; D not certain. For the CDR3, the DNA is TGTACCAGTAGTAGTGGATTCGAGACCCAGTACTTC. Its translation: CTSSSGFETQYF.